This TCR beta chain stems from a study of blood T cell repertoires in COVID-19 (dated by TCRdb to about 2020). About the investigation overall: Collaborator samples came from the United States, Italy and Spain and covered acute and convalescent phases of COVID-19. The prospective study material was composed of cDNA or gDNA derived from T cells, B-cell-depleted T cells, or PBMCs. Deeply sampled blood TCRbeta repertoires from subjects exposed to, actively infected with, or recovered from COVID-19 were included in the dataset. The repertoires were released in a freely available public database meant as a resource for research on the immune response to SARS-CoV-2. The samples were drawn from the first 160 participants of the ongoing ImmuneRACE study and from over a thousand subjects provided by 6 global collaborators. Nearly every sample came with metadata listing a de-identified subject ID, COVID-19 status, age in years and sex. HLA class I and class II types, where available, came from metadata supplied by the sample provider rather than from assay-based typing. Beyond this particular receptor, the publication reports: Clinical and demographic metadata were provided uncurated, with the amount varying by source and participant.

CDR1 and CDR2 were assigned from the germline V gene (reference sequence) as SEHNR and FQNEAQ. Trimming removed 6 bases from V and 7 bases from J; the gene matches leave 8 bases unexplained. Counted from cysteine to phenylalanine, this CDR3 has 14 amino acids. The read is trimmed to its CDR3 DNA, 42 bases read in frame from base 1. Collaborating institutions collected whole blood in K2EDTA tubes following their own protocols. For TCRbeta analysis, collaborators shipped samples as frozen whole blood, isolated PBMCs, or DNA extracted from either of those sample types. TCRbeta CDR3 regions were amplified from genomic DNA by means of the immunoSEQ Assay, a bias-controlled multiplex PCR. The original methods were these. Within the assay, amplification of reference gene primers was used to estimate how many nucleated cells each sample contained. To quantify the absolute abundance of each unique TCRbeta CDR3 rearrangement, sequence reads were collapsed and filtered. For each sample, productive Simpson clonality was calculated as the square root of Simpson's diversity index over productive rearrangements. What TCRdb holds here is the immuneACCESS table cut down to in-frame rearrangements. Part of the clones is not present; checked against another copy, under half of the missing clones reflect an unresolved V gene, and the others are unexplained. V and J calls plus clone size are reproduced from that table; the DNA served to infer D and trimming. Counted in this sample were approximately 89,000 clones; 75% to 85% of them appeared once. Jointly, the top ten make up less than 15% of the sample.

This clone was detected once. Its antigen is not yet known. No much larger clone is present one base from it, and per-base qualities are unavailable. The chain couples TRBV7-9 to TRBJ2-5; 10 bases in between match TRBD2. The sequenced sample was peripheral blood. The receptor comes from a human donor in a cohort sampled during active COVID-19. The CDR3 in this case is CASRDGTSVGTQYF. Here is the DNA: TGTGCCAGCAGGGATGGGACTAGCGTCGGGACCCAGTACTTC.